This entry lists 24 T cell receptor beta chains sequenced from one sample in a study of T-cell reconstitution after alpha-beta-depleted transplantation in children. Preparation of the TCRbeta library was carried out with unique molecular identifiers. From the PCR reads, TCRdb called clonotypes with MiXCR, one entry per CDR3 protein. The sample has approximately 290,000 distinct CDR3 sequences, around 10% seen once. The sample here was peripheral blood, taken 180 days after TCRalphabeta/CD19-depleted stem cell transplant. Receptors originate from a male patient under 10 years old who had a stem cell transplant for chronic granulomatous disease, so the T cells may come from the graft donor.

This clonotype showed up just a few times. The chain is built from TRBV29-1 and TRBJ2-4; D unclear. Germline CDR1 is SQVTM and CDR2 is ANQGSEA. The V end was cut by 5 bases, the J end by 0 bases, with 11 bases between. The CDR3 is 14 residues long. The CDR3 sequence: CSVMGVLAKNIQYF. The CDR3 coding sequence is TGCAGCGTTATGGGCGTCCTAGCCAAAAACATTCAGTACTTC.

Many counts were recorded for this clonotype. The chain is built from TRBV5-1 and TRBJ2-5; D not certain. Trimming cost V 2 bases and J 0 bases, with 5 bases left between them. The CDR3 is 13 residues long. The germline gives CDR1 SGHRS, CDR2 YFSETQ. CDR3 sequence (DNA): TGCGCCAGCAGCTTCCCGGACCAAGAGACCCAGTACTTC. It translates to CASSFPDQETQYF.

This clonotype was observed many times. The chain recombines TRBV18 with TRBJ2-2, with a weak D call TRBD1 (5 bases). The V gene lost 3 bases and the J gene lost 6 bases, with 14 bases spanning the gap. This CDR3 has 15 amino acids. The V gene's germline CDR1 is KGHSH and CDR2 LQKENI. CDR3 coding DNA: TGTGCCAGCTCACCTCCGTCAGGGTTGTCCGGGGAGCTGTTTTTT. This codes for CASSPPSGLSGELFF. The variable domain in full, completed from reference TRBV18 and TRBJ2-2, reads NAGVMQNPRHLVRRRGQEARLRCSPMKGHSHVYWYRQLPEEGLKFMVYLQKENIIDESGMPKERFSAEFPKEGPSILRIQQVVRGDSAAYFCASSPPSGLSGELFFGEGSRLTVL.

About this clonotype itself: At one end, the junction sequence differs from germline, possibly due to a read error. The chain links TRBV15 to TRBJ1-6; 11 nucleotides agree with TRBD1. The CDR3 runs to 17 residues. The V gene's germline CDR1 is LNHNV and CDR2 YYDKDF (reference sequence). The CDR3 loop reads CATRRDYSGQGGSPLHF. As DNA, the CDR3 is TGTGCCACCAGAAGAGATTATTCGGGACAGGGGGGTTCACCCCTCCACTTT.

This clonotype was counted many times. J is TRBJ2-3 and V is TRBV18; 7 bases agree with TRBD1. CDR1 KGHSH and CDR2 LQKENI come from the germline V gene. The CDR3 is 15 residues long. V was pared by 6 bases and J by 0 bases, with 6 bases of the junction left unmatched. In nucleotides, the CDR3 is TGTGCCAGCTCGCTCCACAGGGGTAGCACAGATACGCAGTATTTT. It specifies CASSLHRGSTDTQYF. The full variable domain, completed using reference TRBV18 and TRBJ2-3, is NAGVMQNPRHLVRRRGQEARLRCSPMKGHSHVYWYRQLPEEGLKFMVYLQKENIIDESGMPKERFSAEFPKEGPSILRIQQVVRGDSAAYFCASSLHRGSTDTQYFGPGTRLTVL.

This clonotype occurred many times. J is TRBJ2-7 and V is TRBV20-1; D unclear. The germline CDR1 and CDR2 sequences are DFQATT and SNEGSKA (reference sequence). This CDR3 contains 11 residues. The CDR3: CTARGEYEQYF. Here the CDR3 DNA reads TGCACCGCAAGAGGAGAGTACGAGCAGTACTTC.

This clonotype was detected many times. CDR3 bases: TGTGCCAGCACGGTCCTGCGGGCCGCCTACAATGAGCAGTTCTTC. This gives the protein CASTVLRAAYNEQFF. J is TRBJ2-1 and V is TRBV6-1; D might be TRBD2 (5 bases). Trimming took 7 bases from V and 2 from J, leaving 15 bases between them. The CDR3 covers 15 residues. Germline V gives CDR1 MNHNS, CDR2 SASEGT.

In its sample, this clonotype was seen once. A single base separates this from a much larger clone, so it may be a read error. This CDR3 fails to terminate in the conserved phenylalanine or tryptophan, so it likely reflects a read error. The genes are TRBV5-1 and TRBJ2-1; 8 bases map to TRBD2. The CDR3 runs 15 residues. The germline gives CDR1 SGHRS, CDR2 YFSETQ. V gave up 9 bases and J gave up 1 base; unmatched junction bases: 9. CDR3 DNA sequence: TGCGCCACCAGGAGAGCGGGAGATTCCTACAATGAGCAGTTCTGC. Protein: CATRRAGDSYNEQFC.

This clonotype was seen ten or more times. This chain connects TRBV18 to TRBJ1-2; D gene unclear. The V gene's germline CDR1 is KGHSH and CDR2 LQKENI. The CDR3 consists of 13 residues. Trimming cost V 1 base and J 3 bases, with 6 bases left between them. The DNA for the CDR3 is TGTGCCAGCTCACCACGAGGAGACTATGGCTACACCTTC. This gives the protein CASSPRGDYGYTF.

The table lists this clonotype with many counts. The rearrangement uses TRBV20-1 and TRBJ2-1, with 7 bases matching TRBD2. The germline CDR1 and CDR2 sequences are DFQATT and SNEGSKA (reference sequence). CDR3 length: 14 residues. The junction had 9 bases not matched to a gene; V was cut back by 1 base and J by 9 bases. CDR3 loop: CSARVGLGRGEQFF. Here the CDR3 DNA reads TGCAGTGCTAGAGTTGGACTAGGGCGGGGTGAGCAGTTCTTC.

The sample holds many counts of this clonotype. This rearrangement joins TRBV7-2 to TRBJ1-1; 8 positions agree with TRBD1. Germline values: CDR1 SGHTA, CDR2 FQGNSA. V was pared by 2 bases and J by 5 bases, with 10 bases of the junction left unmatched. The CDR3 is 16 amino acids. CDR3 bases: TGTGCCAGCAGCTTAACGGGCCGGGACAGGAAAACTGAAGCTTTCTTT. Its translation is CASSLTGRDRKTEAFF.

In its sample, this clonotype was seen once. The chain links TRBV28 to TRBJ1-1; unclear D gene. This CDR3 contains 13 residues. Looked up from germline, CDR1 is MDHEN and CDR2 is SYDVKM. The V gene lost 1 base and the J gene lost 4 bases, with 7 bases spanning the gap. CDR3 nucleotide sequence: TGTGCCAGCAGTTTATTTCTGGGCACTGAAGCTTTCTTT. This sequence encodes CASSLFLGTEAFF.

This clonotype was detected many times. This chain links TRBV7-7 with TRBJ2-1; tentatively, D is TRBD2 (6 bases). V was shortened by 1 base and J by 3 bases, with 10 bases between the two germline ends. The CDR3 loop spans 15 amino acids. The V gene's germline CDR1 is SSHAT and CDR2 FNYEAQ (reference sequence). DNA for the CDR3: TGTGCCAGCAGCTTAGGGGGGGTAGGCTACAATGAGCAGTTCTTC. As protein: CASSLGGVGYNEQFF.

Notes on this clonotype: A much bigger clone sits one base away, suggesting this may be a read error. The genes are TRBV11-2 and TRBJ2-1; a possible D gene is TRBD2 (5 bases). There are 16 residues in the CDR3. Trimming removed 5 bases from V and 8 bases from J, with 22 bases in between. Germline CDR1 reads SGHAT; CDR2 reads FQNNGV. CDR3 sequence: CASSPNVAGAHDEQFF. In DNA form, the CDR3 reads TGTGCCAGCAGCCCCAATGTTGCGGGCGCTCACGATGAGCAGTTCTTC.

The table lists this clonotype with many counts. This chain connects TRBV12-3 or TRBV12-4 to TRBJ1-2, with D hard to call. There are 14 residues in the CDR3. With 5 bases removed from V and 3 bases from J, the gap between germline ends came to 13 bases. The CDR3 DNA follows: TGTGCCAGCAGTGCCGATTCGGGGTACTATGGCTACACCTTC. Its protein product is CASSADSGYYGYTF.

This clonotype was picked up many times. This chain joins TRBV28 and TRBJ2-7; 7 positions agree with TRBD1. With 2 bases clipped from V and 2 bases from J, the junction kept 6 bases outside the gene matches. The length of the CDR3 is 15 residues. The germline gives CDR1 MDHEN, CDR2 SYDVKM. The CDR3 DNA sequence: TGTGCCAGCAGTTTAAGTTGGCAGGGGGCCTACGAGCAGTACTTC. Translation: CASSLSWQGAYEQYF. The full variable domain, rest sourced from reference TRBV28 and TRBJ2-7, is DVKVTQSSRYLVKRTGEKVFLECVQDMDHENMFWYRQDPGLGLRLIYFSYDVKMKEKGDIPEGYSVSREKKERFSLILESASTNQTSMYLCASSLSWQGAYEQYFGPGTRLTVT.

This clonotype was counted many times. The gene calls are TRBV13 and TRBJ2-4; D gene ambiguous. This CDR3 comprises 14 residues. The V gene lost 3 bases and the J gene lost 6 bases, with 12 bases spanning the gap. Germline V CDR1 and CDR2: PRHDT, FYEKMQ (reference sequence). CDR3 sequence: CASSFGRLGNIQYF. CDR3 coding DNA: TGTGCCAGCAGCTTCGGGCGACTGGGAAACATTCAGTACTTC.

This clonotype showed up many times. The DNA for the CDR3 is TGTGCCATCAGTGATCATCAGGCTAGCGGACAAGAGACCCAGTACTTC. This translates into CAISDHQASGQETQYF. This rearrangement joins TRBV10-3 to TRBJ2-5, with 7 bases identical to TRBD2. Trimming cost V 3 bases and J 2 bases; bases outside gene matches: 9. The germline V gene encodes CDR1 ENHRY and CDR2 SYGVKD. This CDR3 region has 16 residues.

This clonotype was seen at least ten times. This chain connects TRBV7-2 to TRBJ1-4; 7 bases align to TRBD1. Unmatched junction bases numbered 10, after V lost 5 bases and J lost 7 bases. The CDR3 is 15 residues long. CDR1 and CDR2 (germline): SGHTA, FQGNSA. For the CDR3, the DNA is TGTGCCAGCAGCCCAAAGGCCGGGACAGCTGAAAAACTGTTTTTT. Encoded protein: CASSPKAGTAEKLFF.

This clonotype appeared many times. This sequence joins TRBV12-3 or TRBV12-4 and TRBJ1-5; D is ambiguous. The CDR3 runs to 11 residues. Trimming shortened V by 5 bases and J by 4 bases, and 3 bases separated the two germline ends. The CDR3 nucleotides read TGTGCCAGCAGTCTAAATCAGCCCCAGCATTTT. Protein sequence: CASSLNQPQHF.

CDR3 DNA: TGTGCCAGCAGCTTAAATCCGGGCGAAAAACTGTTTTTT. Its translation is CASSLNPGEKLFF. The V and J genes are TRBV7-9 and TRBJ1-4; D is unclear. Germline V gene data show CDR1 as SEHNR and CDR2 as FQNEAQ (reference sequence). V was clipped by 2 bases and J by 8 bases, with 9 bases between them. The CDR3 spans 13 residues. Drawing the rest from reference TRBV7-9 and TRBJ1-4, the complete variable domain is DTGVSQNPRHKITKRGQNVTFRCDPISEHNRLYWYRQTLGQGPEFLTYFQNEAQLEKSRLLSDRFSAERPKGSFSTLEIQRTEQGDSAMYLCASSLNPGEKLFFGSGTQLSVL.

This clonotype showed up many times. The rearrangement joins TRBV15 to TRBJ2-7; D is perhaps TRBD2 (6 bases). V dropped 0 bases and J dropped 2 bases, with 14 bases sitting between them. Germline lookup yields CDR1 LNHNV and CDR2 YYDKDF (reference sequence). The CDR3 totals 16 residues. CDR3 amino acids: CATSRDSRGPAYEQYF. In DNA form, the CDR3 reads TGTGCCACCAGCAGAGATTCGCGGGGCCCAGCCTACGAGCAGTACTTC.

Note on this clonotype: A much bigger clone sits one base away, suggesting this may be a read error. The chain combines TRBV5-1 with TRBJ2-1; D is tentatively TRBD1 or TRBD2 (7 bases each). There are 15 residues in the CDR3. Trimming shortened V by 4 bases and J by 2 bases, and 13 bases separated the two germline ends. From germline, CDR1 is SGHRS and CDR2 YFSETQ. CDR3 nucleotide sequence: TGCGCCAGCAGCGAACAGGGGAGGGCCTACAATGAGCAGTTCTTC. Protein sequence: CASSEQGRAYNEQFF.

This clonotype was observed at least ten times. The chain joins TRBV29-1 to TRBJ2-5; D call uncertain. V lost 5 bases to trimming and J lost 4 bases, with 17 bases between them. The CDR3 extends over 14 amino acids. CDR1 is SQVTM, CDR2 ANQGSEA, per germline. CDR3 in DNA: TGCAGCGTTAGCAAAACGGGCAGAAGAGAGACCCAGTACTTC. The encoded protein is CSVSKTGRRETQYF. Based on the CDR3 plus reference TRBV29-1 and TRBJ2-5, the full variable domain is SAVISQKPSRDICQRGTSLTIQCQVDSQVTMMFWYRQQPGQSLTLIATANQGSEATYESGFVIDKFPISRPNLTFSTLTVSNMSPEDSSIYLCSVSKTGRRETQYFGPGTRLLVL.